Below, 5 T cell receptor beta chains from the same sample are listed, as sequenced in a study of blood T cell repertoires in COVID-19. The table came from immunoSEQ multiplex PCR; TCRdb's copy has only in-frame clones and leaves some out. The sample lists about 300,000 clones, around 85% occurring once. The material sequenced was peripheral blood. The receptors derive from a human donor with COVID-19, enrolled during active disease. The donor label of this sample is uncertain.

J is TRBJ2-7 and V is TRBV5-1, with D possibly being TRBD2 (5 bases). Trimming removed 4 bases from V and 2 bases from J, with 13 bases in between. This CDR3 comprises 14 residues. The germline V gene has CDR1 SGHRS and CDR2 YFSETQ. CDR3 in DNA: TGCGCCAGCAGCCCCGGGATACAGACCTACGAGCAGTACTTC. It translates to CASSPGIQTYEQYF.

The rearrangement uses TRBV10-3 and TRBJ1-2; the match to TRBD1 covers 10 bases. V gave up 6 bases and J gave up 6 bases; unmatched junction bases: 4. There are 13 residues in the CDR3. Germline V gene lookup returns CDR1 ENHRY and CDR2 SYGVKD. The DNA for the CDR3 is TGTGCCATCAGCCGGGACAGGGGAGATGGCTACACCTTC. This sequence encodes CAISRDRGDGYTF.

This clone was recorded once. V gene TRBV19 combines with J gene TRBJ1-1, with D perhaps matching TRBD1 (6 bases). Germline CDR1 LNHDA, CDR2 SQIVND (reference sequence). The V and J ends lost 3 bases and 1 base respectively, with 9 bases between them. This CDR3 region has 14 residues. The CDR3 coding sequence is TGTGCCAGTAGTATTATCAGGGGGAACACTGAAGCTTTCTTT. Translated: CASSIIRGNTEAFF. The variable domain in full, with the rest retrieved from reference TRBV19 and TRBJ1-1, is DGGITQSPKYLFRKEGQNVTLSCEQNLNHDAMYWYRQDPGQGLRLIYYSQIVNDFQKGDIAEGYSVSREKKESFPLTVTSAQKNPTAFYLCASSIIRGNTEAFFGQGTRLTVV.

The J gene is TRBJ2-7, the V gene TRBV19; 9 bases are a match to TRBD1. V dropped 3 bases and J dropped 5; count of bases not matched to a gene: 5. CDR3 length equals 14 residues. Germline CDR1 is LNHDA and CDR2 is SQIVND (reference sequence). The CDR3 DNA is TGTGCCAGTAGTATCGGGACAGGGCTCCACGAGCAGTACTTC. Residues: CASSIGTGLHEQYF.

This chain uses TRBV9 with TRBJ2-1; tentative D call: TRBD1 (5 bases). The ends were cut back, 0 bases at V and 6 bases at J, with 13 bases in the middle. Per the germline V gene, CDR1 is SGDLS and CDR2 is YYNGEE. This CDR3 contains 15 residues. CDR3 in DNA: TGTGCCAGCAGCGTAGTTGCGGCCCAGGGCAATGAGCAGTTCTTC. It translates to CASSVVAAQGNEQFF.